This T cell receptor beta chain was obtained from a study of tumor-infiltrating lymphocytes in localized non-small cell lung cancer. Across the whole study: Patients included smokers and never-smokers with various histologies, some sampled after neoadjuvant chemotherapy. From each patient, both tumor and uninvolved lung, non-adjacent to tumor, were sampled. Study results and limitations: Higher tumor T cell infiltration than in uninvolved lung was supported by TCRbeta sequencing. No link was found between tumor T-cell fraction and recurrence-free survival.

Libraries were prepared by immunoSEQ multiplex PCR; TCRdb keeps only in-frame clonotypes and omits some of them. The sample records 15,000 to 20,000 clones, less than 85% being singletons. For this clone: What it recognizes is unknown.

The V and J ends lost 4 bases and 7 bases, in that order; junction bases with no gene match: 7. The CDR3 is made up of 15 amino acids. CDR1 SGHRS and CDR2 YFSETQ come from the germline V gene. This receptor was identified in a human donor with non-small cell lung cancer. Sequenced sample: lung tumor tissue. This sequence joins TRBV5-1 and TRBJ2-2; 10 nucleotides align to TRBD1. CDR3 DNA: TGCGCCAGCAGCCGAGGGACAGGGGACATCGGGGAGCTGTTTTTT. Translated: CASSRGTGDIGELFF.